This T cell receptor (beta chain) was profiled in a study of blood T cell repertoires in COVID-19. Study at large: PBMCs, B-cell-depleted T cells, or T cells provided the cDNA or gDNA that made up the material.

Methods used by the authors: The authors estimated nucleated cell counts from reference gene primer amplification. Sequencing used immunoSEQ multiplex PCR; TCRdb keeps in-frame clones, though not all of them. V and J calls and clone size are as listed in that table; D and trimming were resolved from the DNA. The table includes about 40,000 clones, 88% detected once. This CDR3 region has 13 residues. V lost 7 bases to trimming and J lost 3 bases, with 11 bases between them. The germline V gene has CDR1 KGHDR and CDR2 SFDVKD. The chain recombines TRBV24-1 with TRBJ1-2; D ambiguous. Sequenced sample: peripheral blood. This receptor was obtained from a human donor in a cohort sampled during active COVID-19. DNA of the CDR3: TGTGCCACCAGCCTCGGTCCTGACTATGGCTACACCTTC. It translates to CATSLGPDYGYTF.